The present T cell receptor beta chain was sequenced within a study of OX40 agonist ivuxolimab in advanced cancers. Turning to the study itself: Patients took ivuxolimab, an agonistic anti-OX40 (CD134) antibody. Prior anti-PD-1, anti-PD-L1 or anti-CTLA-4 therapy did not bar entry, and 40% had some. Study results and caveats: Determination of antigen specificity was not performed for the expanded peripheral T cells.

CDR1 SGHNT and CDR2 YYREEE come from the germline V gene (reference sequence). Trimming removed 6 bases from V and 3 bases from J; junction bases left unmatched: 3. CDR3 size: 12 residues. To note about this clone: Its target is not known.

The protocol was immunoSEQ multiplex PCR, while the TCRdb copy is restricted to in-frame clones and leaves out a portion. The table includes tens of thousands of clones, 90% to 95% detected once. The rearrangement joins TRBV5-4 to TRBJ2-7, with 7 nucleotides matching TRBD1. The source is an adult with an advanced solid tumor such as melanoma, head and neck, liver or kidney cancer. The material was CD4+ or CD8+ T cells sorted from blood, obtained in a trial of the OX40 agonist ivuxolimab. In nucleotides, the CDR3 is TGTGCCAGCACCCGGGACAGCTACGAGCAGTACTTC. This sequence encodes CASTRDSYEQYF.